The source of this T cell receptor (beta chain) is a study of STAT5B mutations in CD4+ large granular lymphocyte leukemia. Notes on the study in general: Compared with healthy controls (2/35), patient top clones favored TRBV06 (8/27).

The germline gives CDR1 MDHEN, CDR2 SYDVKM. V lost 7 bases and J 4 bases, leaving 16 bases between the germline ends. The CDR3 totals 15 residues. Libraries were prepared by immunoSEQ multiplex PCR; TCRdb keeps only in-frame clonotypes and omits some of them. The sample contains about 38,000 clones, approximately 85% of which appear only once. This clone has just a few counts. Its cognate antigen is unknown. Controls came from buffy coats of healthy blood donors. The sequence derives from a human donor in good health. This chain joins TRBV28 and TRBJ1-4, with D uncertain. Material: CD4+ T cells from blood buffy coats. CDR3: CASTSHGRNNEKLFF. The CDR3 DNA reads TGTGCCAGCACTTCCCATGGCAGAAATAATGAAAAACTGTTTTTT. Using reference TRBV28 and TRBJ1-4 for the parts outside the CDR3, the full variable domain is DVKVTQSSRYLVKRTGEKVFLECVQDMDHENMFWYRQDPGLGLRLIYFSYDVKMKEKGDIPEGYSVSREKKERFSLILESASTNQTSMYLCASTSHGRNNEKLFFGSGTQLSVL.